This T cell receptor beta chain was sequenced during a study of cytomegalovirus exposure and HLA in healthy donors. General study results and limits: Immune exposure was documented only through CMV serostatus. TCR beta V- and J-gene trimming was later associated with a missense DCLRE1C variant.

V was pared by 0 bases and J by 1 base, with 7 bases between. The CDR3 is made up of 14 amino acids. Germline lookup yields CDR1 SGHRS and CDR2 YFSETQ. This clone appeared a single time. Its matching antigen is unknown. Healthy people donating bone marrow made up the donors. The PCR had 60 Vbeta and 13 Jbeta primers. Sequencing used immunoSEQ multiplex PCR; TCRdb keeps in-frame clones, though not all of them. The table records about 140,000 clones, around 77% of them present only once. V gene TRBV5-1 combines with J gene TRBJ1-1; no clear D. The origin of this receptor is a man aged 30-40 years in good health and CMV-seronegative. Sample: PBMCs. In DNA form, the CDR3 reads TGCGCCAGCAGCTTGGGTATTAGGAACACTGAAGCTTTCTTT. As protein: CASSLGIRNTEAFF.